This T cell receptor beta chain was identified in a study of chemoradiotherapy in HPV16-positive cancers (dated by TCRdb to about 2022). General notes on the study: Functional T-cell assays on cells from a couple of HPV16-positive patients defined candidate HPV-specific T-cell clones and common TCR motifs. TCR repertoires from roughly 87 patients with HPV-related cancers were then used to track the candidate HPV-specific TCRs and motifs. Whether T-cell immunity against the HPV oncoproteins E6 and E7 changes during chemoradiotherapy and whether survival is affected by this immunity were examined in the study.

Repertoires were sampled multiple times during chemoradiotherapy, which allowed clonal expansion in the tumor microenvironment to be followed. Library creation used the immunoSEQ multiplex PCR assay. TCRdb's version of the immuneACCESS table is confined to in-frame rearrangements and falls short of the full clone set. An unresolved V gene accounts for under half of the shortfall where checked; the remainder is of unknown origin. The sample has more than 10,000 clones on record, around 77% of them singletons. The ten largest clones add up to roughly 1.5% of the sample. The full study reports these points: In HPV16-positive patients, expansion of HPV-responsive T cells during chemoradiotherapy was associated with improved recurrence-free survival. Expansion of candidate HPV-specific clones and E7-related TCR motifs was observed in the tumor microenvironment during treatment, whereas no such expansion was observed for non-HPV-specific T cells. Only two HPV16-positive patients were used to derive the functional definition of HPV-specific T cells, and the survival association was reported for HPV16-positive patients.

As for this clone: Its antigen remains unidentified. The sample holds no much larger clone one base away, and base qualities are not on file.

This receptor was obtained from a human donor with HPV-associated anogenital cancer. Sample acquisition took place from a patient who underwent chemoradiotherapy.

The DNA sequence is given as TGTGCCAGCAGCCAATTTGCCGAAGCTTTCTTT. Translated, it gives CASSQFAEAFF. Here the chain combines TRBV14 and TRBJ1-1; the D gene lacks a confident call. V is cut by 2 bases and J by 8 bases, and the space between the germline ends is 6 bases. From the cysteine up to the phenylalanine, the CDR3 has a length of 11 residues. Just CDR3 DNA is preserved here, 33 bases in frame from base 1. From a lookup of the germline V gene, CDR1 and CDR2 are SGHDN and FVKESK.